Below are 3 T cell receptor beta chains sequenced from a single sample in a study of tumor and adjacent non-tumor tissue in lung cancer. No cell sorting was done before RNA was extracted from the tissue. A modified ARM-PCR protocol with three rounds of nested PCR amplified TCRbeta. MiXCR, applied by TCRdb to the multiplex PCR reads, yields one record per CDR3 protein. The profile shows approximately 120,000 distinct CDR3 sequences, more than 60% of them singletons. The source material was lung tumor tissue. Receptor source: a woman in her fifties or sixties with non-small cell lung cancer.

A few counts support this clonotype. CDR3 residues: CVSSATGTAADTQYF. CDR3 sequence (DNA): TGTGTCAGTAGCGCCACCGGGACGGCCGCAGATACGCAGTATTTT. J is TRBJ2-3 and V is TRBV11-2; D possibly matches TRBD1 or TRBD2 (5 bases each). The CDR3 has 15 residues. CDR1 and CDR2 (germline): SGHAT, FQNNGV.

Turning to this clonotype: Possible read error: a much larger clone is one base away. The J gene is TRBJ2-1, the V gene TRBV6-5; perhaps TRBD1 as D (5 bases). Germline CDR1 MNHEY, CDR2 SVGAGI. Trimming removed 10 bases at V and 0 bases at J, with 10 bases between. The CDR3 sequence is 13 residues long. This CDR3 is CAITQDSYNEQFF. In DNA form, the CDR3 reads TGTGCCATCACACAGGACTCCTACAATGAGCAGTTCTTC.

Worth noting for this clonotype: A read error may account for a junction end that differs from germline. V is TRBV11-3 and J is TRBJ2-6; perhaps D is TRBD1 or TRBD2 (5 bases each). Germline V gene data show CDR1 as SGHNT and CDR2 as YENEEA. This CDR3 comprises 17 residues. The CDR3 reads CASSLDLTGFGANALTF. The DNA for the CDR3 is TGTGCCAGCAGTTTAGATCTGACGGGGTTCGGGGCCAACGCCCTGACTTTC. The full variable domain, its missing parts supplied by reference TRBV11-3 and TRBJ2-6, is EAGVVQSPRYKIIEKKQPVAFWCNPISGHNTLYWYLQNLGQGPELLIRYENEEAVDDSQLPKDRFSAERLKGVDSTLKIQPAELGDSAVYLCASSLDLTGFGANALTFGAGSRLTVL.